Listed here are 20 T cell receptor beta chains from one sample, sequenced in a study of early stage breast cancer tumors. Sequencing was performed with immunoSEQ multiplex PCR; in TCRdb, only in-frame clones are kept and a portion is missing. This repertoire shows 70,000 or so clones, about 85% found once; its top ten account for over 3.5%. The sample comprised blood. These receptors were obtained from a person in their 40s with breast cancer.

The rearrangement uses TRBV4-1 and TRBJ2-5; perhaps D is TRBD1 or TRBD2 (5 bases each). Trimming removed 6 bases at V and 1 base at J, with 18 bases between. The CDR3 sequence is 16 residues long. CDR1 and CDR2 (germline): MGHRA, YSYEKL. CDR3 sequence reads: CASSRPFRDAQETQYF. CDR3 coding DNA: TGCGCCAGCAGTAGACCGTTCCGGGACGCCCAAGAGACCCAGTACTTC.

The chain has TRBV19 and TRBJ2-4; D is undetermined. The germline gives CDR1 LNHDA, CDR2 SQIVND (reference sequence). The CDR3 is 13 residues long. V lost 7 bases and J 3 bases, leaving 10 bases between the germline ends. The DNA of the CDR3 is TGTGCCAGTAAGGACGACGACAAAAACATTCAGTACTTC. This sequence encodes CASKDDDKNIQYF.

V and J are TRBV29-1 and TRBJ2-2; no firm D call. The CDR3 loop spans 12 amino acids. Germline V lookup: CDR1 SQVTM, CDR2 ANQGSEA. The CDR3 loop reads CTTALNTGELFF. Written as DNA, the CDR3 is TGCACAACCGCCCTAAACACCGGGGAGCTGTTTTTT.

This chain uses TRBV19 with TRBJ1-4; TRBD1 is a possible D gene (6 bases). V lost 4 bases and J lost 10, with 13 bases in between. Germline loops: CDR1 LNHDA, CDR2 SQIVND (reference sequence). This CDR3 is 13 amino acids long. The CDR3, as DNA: TGTGCCAGTAGTAGGGGGGGGGCACGAAAACTGTTTTTT. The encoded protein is CASSRGGARKLFF.

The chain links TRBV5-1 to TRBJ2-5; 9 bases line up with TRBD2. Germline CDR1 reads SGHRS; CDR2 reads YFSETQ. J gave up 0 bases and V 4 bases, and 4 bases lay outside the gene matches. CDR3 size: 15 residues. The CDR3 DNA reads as TGCGCCAGCAGCCCTAGCGGGGAGTACCAAGAGACCCAGTACTTC. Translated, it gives CASSPSGEYQETQYF. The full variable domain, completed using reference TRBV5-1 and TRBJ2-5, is KAGVTQTPRYLIKTRGQQVTLSCSPISGHRSVSWYQQTPGQGLQFLFEYFSETQRNKGNFPGRFSGRQFSNSRSEMNVSTLELGDSALYLCASSPSGEYQETQYFGPGTRLLVL.

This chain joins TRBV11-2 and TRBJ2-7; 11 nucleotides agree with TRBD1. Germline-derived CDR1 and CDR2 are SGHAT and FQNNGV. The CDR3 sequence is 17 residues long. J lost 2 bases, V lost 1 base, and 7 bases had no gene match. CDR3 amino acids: CASSLGTGGQNAYEQYF. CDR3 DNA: TGTGCCAGCAGCTTAGGGACAGGGGGCCAGAACGCCTACGAGCAGTACTTC.

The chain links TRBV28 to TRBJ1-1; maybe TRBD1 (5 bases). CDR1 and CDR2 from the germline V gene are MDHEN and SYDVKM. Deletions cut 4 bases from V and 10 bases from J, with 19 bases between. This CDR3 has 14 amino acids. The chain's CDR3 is CASSYSSATGGAFF. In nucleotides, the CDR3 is TGTGCCAGCAGTTATTCTTCGGCCACCGGGGGAGCTTTCTTT.

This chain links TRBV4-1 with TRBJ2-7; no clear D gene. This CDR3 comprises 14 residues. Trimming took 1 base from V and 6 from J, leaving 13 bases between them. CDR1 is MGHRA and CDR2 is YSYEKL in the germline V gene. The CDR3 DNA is TGCGCCAGCAGCCAAGGAAGTACAGTGACCGAGCAGTACTTC. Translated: CASSQGSTVTEQYF.

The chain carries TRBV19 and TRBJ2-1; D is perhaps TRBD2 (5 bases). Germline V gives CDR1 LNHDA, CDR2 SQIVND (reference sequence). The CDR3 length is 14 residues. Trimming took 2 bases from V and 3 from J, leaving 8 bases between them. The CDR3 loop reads CASSISGDYNEQFF. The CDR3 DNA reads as TGTGCCAGTAGTATAAGCGGAGACTACAATGAGCAGTTCTTC.

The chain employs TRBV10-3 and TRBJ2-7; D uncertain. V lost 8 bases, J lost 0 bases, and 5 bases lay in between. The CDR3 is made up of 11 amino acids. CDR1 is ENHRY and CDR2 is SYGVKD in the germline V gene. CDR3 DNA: TGTGCCATCGCGAGCTCCTACGAGCAGTACTTC. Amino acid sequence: CAIASSYEQYF.

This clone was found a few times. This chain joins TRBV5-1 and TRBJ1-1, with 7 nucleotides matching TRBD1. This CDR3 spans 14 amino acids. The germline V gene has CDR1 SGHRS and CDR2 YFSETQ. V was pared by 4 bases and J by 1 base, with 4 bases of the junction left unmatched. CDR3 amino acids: CASSGTVRNTEAFF. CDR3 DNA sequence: TGCGCCAGCAGCGGGACAGTGAGGAACACTGAAGCTTTCTTT.

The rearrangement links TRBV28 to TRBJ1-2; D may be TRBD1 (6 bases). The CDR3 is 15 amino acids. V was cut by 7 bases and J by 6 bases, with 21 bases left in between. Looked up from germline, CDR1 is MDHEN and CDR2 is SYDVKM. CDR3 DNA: TGTGCCAGCACCCCCTCCTTACAGGGAACTGATGGCTACACCTTC. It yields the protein CASTPSLQGTDGYTF.

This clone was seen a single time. DNA for the CDR3: TGTGCCTGGAGTGTACTAGGGGGGGTCGGTGAAAAACTGTTTTTT. Residues: CAWSVLGGVGEKLFF. The chain has TRBV30 and TRBJ1-4; D may be TRBD1 (6 bases). The CDR3 covers 15 residues. V shed 0 bases and J shed 7 bases, with 15 bases lying between them. Germline V gives CDR1 GTSNPN, CDR2 SVGIG (reference sequence).

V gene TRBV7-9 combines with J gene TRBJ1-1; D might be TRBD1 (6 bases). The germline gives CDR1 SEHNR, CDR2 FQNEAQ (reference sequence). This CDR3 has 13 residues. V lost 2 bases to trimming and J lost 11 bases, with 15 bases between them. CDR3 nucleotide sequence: TGTGCCAGCAGCTTATCACAGGGCCAAAGGGCTTTCTTT. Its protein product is CASSLSQGQRAFF.

CDR3 DNA sequence: TGTGCCAGCAGTCCCGGGACGGGGGACAACTATGGCTACACCTTC. It specifies CASSPGTGDNYGYTF. The chain recombines TRBV27 with TRBJ1-2, with D perhaps matching TRBD1 (5 bases). V dropped 5 bases and J dropped 2 bases, with 15 bases sitting between them. The CDR3 extends over 15 amino acids. Germline lookup yields CDR1 MNHEY and CDR2 SMNVEV (reference sequence).

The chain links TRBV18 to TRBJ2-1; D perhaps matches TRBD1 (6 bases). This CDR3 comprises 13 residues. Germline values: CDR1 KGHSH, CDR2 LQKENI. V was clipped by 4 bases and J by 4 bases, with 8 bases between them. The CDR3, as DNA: TGTGCCAGCTCACAACAGGGTTACAATGAGCAGTTCTTC. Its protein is CASSQQGYNEQFF. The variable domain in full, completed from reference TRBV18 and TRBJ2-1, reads NAGVMQNPRHLVRRRGQEARLRCSPMKGHSHVYWYRQLPEEGLKFMVYLQKENIIDESGMPKERFSAEFPKEGPSILRIQQVVRGDSAAYFCASSQQGYNEQFFGPGTRLTVL.

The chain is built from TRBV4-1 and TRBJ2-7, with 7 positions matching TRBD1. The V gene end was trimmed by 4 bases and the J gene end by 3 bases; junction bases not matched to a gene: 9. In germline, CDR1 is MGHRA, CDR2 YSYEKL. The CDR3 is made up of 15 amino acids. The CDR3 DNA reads TGCGCCAGCAGCCGGCTTCAGGGGACAGACTACGAGCAGTACTTC. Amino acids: CASSRLQGTDYEQYF.

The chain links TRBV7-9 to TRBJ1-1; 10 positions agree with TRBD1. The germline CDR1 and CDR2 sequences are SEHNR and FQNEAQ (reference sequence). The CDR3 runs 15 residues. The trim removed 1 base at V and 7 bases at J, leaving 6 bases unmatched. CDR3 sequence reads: CASSLGQDRGYEAFF. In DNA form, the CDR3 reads TGTGCCAGCAGCTTAGGGCAGGACAGGGGGTATGAAGCTTTCTTT.

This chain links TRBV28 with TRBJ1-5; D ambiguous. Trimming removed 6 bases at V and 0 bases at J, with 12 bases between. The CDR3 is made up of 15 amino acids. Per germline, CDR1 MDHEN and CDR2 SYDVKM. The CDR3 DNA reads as TGTGCCAGCAGCCCAGCGGATTATAGCAATCAGCCCCAGCATTTT. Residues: CASSPADYSNQPQHF. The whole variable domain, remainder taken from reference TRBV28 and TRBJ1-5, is DVKVTQSSRYLVKRTGEKVFLECVQDMDHENMFWYRQDPGLGLRLIYFSYDVKMKEKGDIPEGYSVSREKKERFSLILESASTNQTSMYLCASSPADYSNQPQHFGDGTRLSIL.

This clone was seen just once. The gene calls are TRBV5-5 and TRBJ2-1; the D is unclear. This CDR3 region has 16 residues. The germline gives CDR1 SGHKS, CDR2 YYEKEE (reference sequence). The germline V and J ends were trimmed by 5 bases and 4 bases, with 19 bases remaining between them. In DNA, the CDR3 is TGTGCCAGCAGAAGGTCCGGGCCAGCAACTTACAATGAGCAGTTCTTC. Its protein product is CASRRSGPATYNEQFF.